The clone carrying this T cell receptor beta chain was seen a handful of times. What it binds is not known. Libraries of TCR beta came from quantitative 5'-RACE with molecular barcodes. MiXCR was run by TCRdb on the 5' RACE reads, yielding one entry per CDR3 protein. The table lists a few hundred thousand distinct CDR3 sequences, around 10% of them singletons. This sample stems from a study of CD8 T cells in ankylosing spondylitis. Losses at the gene ends were 0 bases for V and 7 bases for J; bases not matched to a gene: 6. CDR3 length: 15 residues. CDR1 is SGHAT, CDR2 FQNNGV, per germline. General observations from the study: The authors reported significant enrichment of disease-linked clones in matched ankylosing spondylitis synovial fluid.

This clonotype was sampled from a male donor with ankylosing spondylitis or in good health (not recorded which). The chain recombines TRBV11-2 with TRBJ2-4; 7 bases are a match to TRBD2. Sequencing was done on a sample of blood, either unsorted or a sorted T cell fraction (not recorded which). CDR3 in amino acids: CASSLERGTGNIQYF. CDR3 nucleotides: TGTGCCAGCAGCTTAGAGCGGGGGACGGGGAACATTCAGTACTTC.